This T cell receptor (beta chain) was captured by sequencing in a study of T cells in tuberculosis. Study-wide results and caveats: Low-affinity CD1B-GMM tetramer-binding T cells may have been missed.

Clones were sequenced by immunoSEQ multiplex PCR, and TCRdb holds only the in-frame ones, with some missing. Of 70,000 to 95,000 clones in the sample, around 90% were seen once. After thawing and overnight rest, PBMC were stained with GMM-loaded CD1B tetramer, viability dye and anti-CD3 for sorting. The lipid loaded on the CD1B tetramers was C32 glucose monomycolate from Rhodococcus equi. PBMC for tetramer sorting were first depleted of CD14-expressing monocytes. Each donor contributed 95,000 to 100,000 sorted tetramer-negative cells. The receptor's source is an adult woman with latent tuberculosis. Sample: CD1b-GMM tetramer-negative cells sorted from PBMCs.

This CDR3 is CASSVAGTDTGELFF. In DNA, the CDR3 is TGTGCCAGCAGCGTCGCGGGGACGGACACCGGGGAGCTGTTTTTT. The J gene is TRBJ2-2, the V gene TRBV9, with D possibly being TRBD2 (6 bases). The germline CDR1 and CDR2 sequences are SGDLS and YYNGEE. Trimming took off 2 bases at V and 3 bases at J, with 11 bases between the two ends. This CDR3 comprises 15 residues.